The clone carrying this T cell receptor delta chain was counted between two and nine times. Antigen: not known. The entry originates in a study of Vδ1+ human thymocytes. This CDR3 region has 18 residues. Trimming shortened V by 3 bases and J by 0 bases, and 20 bases separated the two germline ends. The V gene's germline CDR1 is TSWWSYY and CDR2 QGS. The template was reverse-transcribed extracted RNA. Pooled V-gene forward primers with one constant-region reverse primer generated the CDR3 amplicons by multiplex PCR. TCRdb re-called clones from the multiplex PCR reads using CATT. In the table there are tens of thousands of delta-chain clones, about 16% of which are singletons. Thymocytes were sorted as CD3+ TCRVdelta1+ TCRVdelta2- after alphabeta T cell depletion. Vdelta1+ thymocyte sorts reached between roughly 97% and 99.6% purity. Study-level results: In the thymus, TRG and TRD repertoires looked highly polyclonal with Gaussian CDR3 lengths. Approximately 20% of thymic delta-chain sequences were Vdelta2, with few Vdelta3, unlike blood Vdelta1+ controls. Many TRG clonotypes were shared between donors; TRD repertoires were essentially private.

The chain uses TRDV1 and TRDJ1; tentatively, D is TRDD3 (8 bases). Sequencing was performed on Vdelta1+ gamma-delta thymocytes from the thymus. Subset: FACS-sorted CD3+ TCRalphabeta- TCRVdelta1+ TCRVdelta2- thymocytes. This TCR was recovered from a girl less than two years old who had congenital heart surgery. CDR3 sequence reads: CALGDFPTLGDHTDKLIF. For the CDR3, the DNA is TGTGCTCTTGGGGATTTTCCTACGTTGGGGGATCACACCGATAAACTCATCTTT.